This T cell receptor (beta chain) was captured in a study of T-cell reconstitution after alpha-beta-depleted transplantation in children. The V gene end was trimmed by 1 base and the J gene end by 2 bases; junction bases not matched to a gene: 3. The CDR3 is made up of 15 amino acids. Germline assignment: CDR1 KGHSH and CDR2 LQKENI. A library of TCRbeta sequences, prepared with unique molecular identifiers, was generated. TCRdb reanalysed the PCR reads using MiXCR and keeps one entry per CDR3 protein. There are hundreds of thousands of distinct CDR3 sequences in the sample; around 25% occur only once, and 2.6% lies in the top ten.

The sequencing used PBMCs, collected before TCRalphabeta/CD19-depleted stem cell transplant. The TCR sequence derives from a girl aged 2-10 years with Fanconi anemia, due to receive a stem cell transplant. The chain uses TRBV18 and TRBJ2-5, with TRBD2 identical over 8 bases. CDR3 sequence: CASSPLAGRQETQYF. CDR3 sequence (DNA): TGTGCCAGCTCACCACTAGCGGGGAGGCAAGAGACCCAGTACTTC.